These 28 T cell receptor beta chains were all obtained from the same sample, sequenced in a study of T cell responses to AZD1222 COVID-19 vaccine. The method was immunoSEQ multiplex PCR; TCRdb's version includes in-frame clones alone and lacks a portion of them. In the table there are 150,000 to 200,000 clones, approximately 94% of which are singletons. The source material was peripheral blood, sampled 28 days after the second AZD1222 dose. All receptors come from an adult who received the AZD1222 COVID-19 vaccine.

J is TRBJ2-2 and V is TRBV27, with no clear D. V lost 6 bases and J 7 bases, leaving 12 bases between the germline ends. The CDR3 has 13 amino acids. Germline CDR1 reads MNHEY; CDR2 reads SMNVEV (reference sequence). CDR3 amino acids: CASRPLGGGELFF. CDR3 bases: TGTGCCAGCAGGCCGCTAGGTGGCGGGGAGCTGTTTTTT.

The chain has TRBV7-2 and TRBJ2-7, with D perhaps TRBD1 or TRBD2 (6 bases each). Germline loops: CDR1 SGHTA, CDR2 FQGNSA. This CDR3 is 16 amino acids long. Trimming shortened V by 1 base and J by 3 bases, and 16 bases separated the two germline ends. This chain's CDR3 is CASSLGYGRGGYEQYF. The CDR3 DNA follows: TGTGCCAGCAGCTTAGGATACGGGAGAGGGGGCTACGAGCAGTACTTC. Full variable domain (remainder filled in from reference TRBV7-2 and TRBJ2-7): GAGVSQSPSNKVTEKGKDVELRCDPISGHTALYWYRQSLGQGLEFLIYFQGNSAPDKSGLPSDRFSAERTGGSVSTLTIQRTQQEDSAVYLCASSLGYGRGGYEQYFGPGTRLTVT.

In its sample, this clone was seen once. The chain couples TRBV9 to TRBJ2-2; 7 bases match TRBD2. The CDR3 has 15 residues. The germline V gene has CDR1 SGDLS and CDR2 YYNGEE. The J segment lost 3 bases and the V segment lost 4 bases, leaving 6 bases of the junction unmatched. CDR3 protein: CASSPGGRDTGELFF. For the CDR3, the DNA is TGTGCCAGCAGCCCGGGGGGAAGGGACACCGGGGAGCTGTTTTTT.

This sequence joins TRBV10-1 and TRBJ2-1; perhaps TRBD2 as D (6 bases). The V end lost 2 bases, the J end lost 6 bases, and 14 bases lay between the germline ends. Germline V lookup: CDR1 WNHNN, CDR2 SYGVQD (reference sequence). CDR3 length equals 15 residues. The DNA for the CDR3 is TGCGCCAGCAGTGAGACGCGGGAAAGTCCCAATGAGCAGTTCTTC. This sequence encodes CASSETRESPNEQFF.

V usage is TRBV6-9 and J usage is TRBJ2-7; D possibly corresponds to TRBD2 (5 bases). With 5 bases removed from V and 5 bases from J, the gap between germline ends came to 19 bases. This CDR3 is 15 amino acids long. CDR1 and CDR2 from the germline V gene are MNHGY and SVAAGI. The CDR3, as DNA: TGTGCCAGCAGTCATAGGTCGGAGGTGGGCGACGAGCAGTACTTC. Translating gives CASSHRSEVGDEQYF.

This clone was observed once. The rearrangement links TRBV29-1 to TRBJ1-1, with D hard to call. CDR1 and CDR2 from the germline V gene are SQVTM and ANQGSEA. Trimming shortened V by 4 bases and J by 7 bases, and 10 bases separated the two germline ends. The CDR3 has 11 residues. The CDR3 spells CSVVARIEAFF. CDR3 coding DNA: TGCAGCGTTGTGGCCCGGATTGAAGCTTTCTTT.

The sample holds one count of this clone. The rearrangement links TRBV29-1 to TRBJ1-1; no firm D call. The length of the CDR3 is 10 residues. Germline V gene sequence: CDR1 SQVTM, CDR2 ANQGSEA. Trimming removed 6 bases at V and 3 bases at J, with 5 bases between. This CDR3 is CSVMDTEAFF. As DNA, the CDR3 is TGCAGCGTAATGGACACTGAAGCTTTCTTT.

This chain uses TRBV9 with TRBJ2-7, with D possibly matching TRBD2 (5 bases). Germline CDR1 reads SGDLS; CDR2 reads YYNGEE. CDR3 length: 16 residues. Between the trimmed V and J ends, which lost 0 bases and 5 bases, there was a span of 18 bases. The CDR3 region is CASSVEVSGYDNEQYF. In nucleotides, the CDR3 is TGTGCCAGCAGCGTAGAGGTCTCGGGGTATGACAACGAGCAGTACTTC.

V is TRBV11-2 and J is TRBJ2-7, with TRBD2 identical over 8 bases. This CDR3 contains 19 residues. The germline V gene encodes CDR1 SGHAT and CDR2 FQNNGV. V trimming: 1 base; J trimming: 2 bases; junction bases outside the gene matches: 16. The CDR3 reads CASSLGRLAGRPPPYEQYF. CDR3 nucleotides: TGTGCCAGCAGCTTAGGTCGTCTAGCGGGTCGACCCCCACCCTACGAGCAGTACTTC.

This clone was seen just once. This chain joins TRBV29-1 and TRBJ1-2; no clear D gene. Germline CDR1 SQVTM, CDR2 ANQGSEA. This CDR3 spans 15 amino acids. V lost 1 base, J lost 6 bases, and 18 bases lay in between. CDR3 bases: TGCAGCGTTGAAGGGGGTGGTGGGATTGGGAATGGCTACACCTTC. Protein product: CSVEGGGGIGNGYTF.

The rearrangement uses TRBV5-4 and TRBJ2-7; D possibly corresponds to TRBD2 (7 bases). The germline CDR1 and CDR2 sequences are SGHNT and YYREEE (reference sequence). The V end lost 3 bases, the J end lost 6 bases, and 22 bases lay between the germline ends. The CDR3 length is 16 residues. The CDR3 DNA reads TGTGCCAGCAGCTCGGGGGGCGGACAGCTTCGTGCCGAGCAGTACTTC. Amino acids: CASSSGGGQLRAEQYF.

The rearrangement uses TRBV7-9 and TRBJ1-1, with D uncertain. Germline CDR1 SEHNR, CDR2 FQNEAQ (reference sequence). The CDR3 totals 13 residues. Trimming took 1 base from V and 4 from J, leaving 7 bases between them. The CDR3 DNA reads as TGTGCCAGCAGCTTAGAGGGAGTCACTGAAGCTTTCTTT. Residues: CASSLEGVTEAFF.

This chain joins TRBV5-4 and TRBJ2-5; 7 nucleotides agree with TRBD1. The length of the CDR3 is 15 residues. The V and J ends lost 5 bases and 0 bases, in that order; junction bases with no gene match: 7. Germline V gene data show CDR1 as SGHNT and CDR2 as YYREEE (reference sequence). The CDR3, as DNA: TGTGCCAGCAGTTTAGGGGGCGGATACCAAGAGACCCAGTACTTC. Translation: CASSLGGGYQETQYF.

This chain links TRBV7-6 with TRBJ1-2; 8 bases agree with TRBD1. V lost 4 bases and J lost 5; bases outside the gene matches: 3. Germline lookup yields CDR1 SGHVS and CDR2 FNYEAQ. The CDR3 runs 13 residues. The CDR3 region has the DNA TGTGCCAGCAGCTCAGGGGGCCTTTATGGCTACACCTTC. Protein product: CASSSGGLYGYTF.

This clone was seen a handful of times. The rearrangement links TRBV4-2 to TRBJ1-2; TRBD1 might be the D (5 bases). Deletions cut 5 bases from V and 4 bases from J, with 17 bases between. CDR1 is LGHNA, CDR2 YNFKEQ, per germline. This CDR3 has 15 amino acids. The CDR3: CASSVDDSDPYGYTF. CDR3 nucleotide sequence: TGTGCCAGCAGCGTAGATGACAGTGACCCCTATGGCTACACCTTC.

The table lists this clone with a count of one. The chain is built from TRBV7-9 and TRBJ1-4; TRBD1 agrees at 11 bases. Germline CDR1 is SEHNR and CDR2 is FQNEAQ (reference sequence). CDR3 length: 16 amino acids. The junction had 13 bases not matched to a gene; V was cut back by 6 bases and J by 10 bases. In DNA, the CDR3 is TGTGCCAGCAGTCGATCGGGACAGGGGGGTGTGACAAAACTGTTTTTT. Amino acids: CASSRSGQGGVTKLFF.

In DNA form, the CDR3 reads TGTGCCAGCAGCTTAGTCACGGGACAGGGGACCTACGAGCAGTACTTC. Translating gives CASSLVTGQGTYEQYF. This chain uses TRBV7-9 with TRBJ2-7, with TRBD1 matching over 10 bases. The CDR3 runs to 16 residues. Losses at the gene ends were 1 base for V and 2 bases for J; bases not matched to a gene: 5. Germline CDR1 reads SEHNR; CDR2 reads FQNEAQ (reference sequence).

CDR3 in DNA: TGTGCCAGCAGTTTACGGGGGGCGGGAGATACGCAGTATTTT. This encodes CASSLRGAGDTQYF. The chain uses TRBV28 and TRBJ2-3, with D perhaps matching TRBD2 (7 bases). The length of the CDR3 is 14 residues. Trimming took off 2 bases at V and 5 bases at J, with 11 bases between the two ends. Germline V CDR1 and CDR2: MDHEN, SYDVKM.

The chain carries TRBV6-5 and TRBJ1-3, with D maybe TRBD1 (5 bases). V was shortened by 0 bases and J by 0 bases, with 6 bases between the two germline ends. The V gene's germline CDR1 is MNHEY and CDR2 SVGAGI. The CDR3 sequence is 15 residues long. DNA of the CDR3: TGTGCCAGCAGTTACTCGGGGCTCTCTGGAAACACCATATATTTT. Translating it yields CASSYSGLSGNTIYF.

This chain connects TRBV28 to TRBJ1-4, with 9 bases that match TRBD1. The CDR3 is 13 amino acids. After removal of 9 bases from V and 7 bases from J, the junction contained 6 bases not matched to a gene. Germline CDR1 and CDR2: MDHEN and SYDVKM. Here the CDR3 DNA reads TGTGCCAGTACAGGGGGCTGGGTTGAAAAACTGTTTTTT. This encodes CASTGGWVEKLFF.

CDR3 sequence: CASSIGSGGFEAFF. CDR3 DNA: TGTGCCAGCAGTATTGGATCGGGGGGTTTTGAAGCTTTCTTT. The chain is built from TRBV7-9 and TRBJ1-1; TRBD1 is a possible D gene (5 bases). Trimming stripped 6 bases from V and 7 bases from J, with 18 bases between. In germline, CDR1 is SEHNR, CDR2 FQNEAQ (reference sequence). The CDR3 has 14 residues. The full variable domain, with the rest looked up from reference TRBV7-9 and TRBJ1-1, is DTGVSQNPRHKITKRGQNVTFRCDPISEHNRLYWYRQTLGQGPEFLTYFQNEAQLEKSRLLSDRFSAERPKGSFSTLEIQRTEQGDSAMYLCASSIGSGGFEAFFGQGTRLTVV.

The chain uses TRBV30 and TRBJ1-3; D gene ambiguous. Germline V CDR1 and CDR2: GTSNPN, SVGIG (reference sequence). V lost 1 base and J 9 bases, leaving 10 bases between the germline ends. The CDR3 totals 12 residues. CDR3 coding DNA: TGTGCCTGGAGTGCCGGTGGACGCACCATATATTTT. This encodes CAWSAGGRTIYF.

This clone was observed a few times. The V and J genes are TRBV6-2 or TRBV6-3 and TRBJ2-7; 7 bases align to TRBD2. In germline, CDR1 is MNHEY, CDR2 SVGEGT. This CDR3 region has 14 residues. J was trimmed by 6 bases and V by 2 bases; bases with no gene match: 7. The CDR3 here is CASSYLTSPSEQYF. The CDR3 DNA sequence: TGTGCCAGCAGTTACCTGACTAGCCCCTCCGAGCAGTACTTC.

Written as DNA, the CDR3 is TGTGCCAGCAGCCACACAGGGTACAAATTCTCTGGGGCCAACGTCCTGACTTTC. Translating gives CASSHTGYKFSGANVLTF. The genes are TRBV4-2 and TRBJ2-6; possibly TRBD1 for D (6 bases). CDR1 LGHNA and CDR2 YNFKEQ come from the germline V gene. V was pared by 3 bases and J by 0 bases, with 15 bases between. This CDR3 region has 18 residues.

The table lists this clone with a count of one. The V gene is TRBV3-1 (or the pseudogene TRBV3-2), the J gene TRBJ2-5, with D perhaps TRBD1 or TRBD2 (7 bases each). This CDR3 is 20 amino acids long. V dropped 3 bases and J dropped 3 bases, with 29 bases sitting between them. CDR1 and CDR2 from the germline V gene are LGHDT and YNNKEL (reference sequence). CDR3 amino acids: CASSQLQGSTGGLMKETQYF. The CDR3 DNA reads TGTGCCAGCAGCCAGCTACAGGGGTCCACGGGAGGCCTTATGAAAGAGACCCAGTACTTC.

The rearrangement links TRBV6-5 to TRBJ1-6; D ambiguous. Trimming shortened V by 4 bases and J by 7 bases, and 8 bases separated the two germline ends. There are 13 residues in the CDR3. Germline V gene data show CDR1 as MNHEY and CDR2 as SVGAGI. The chain's CDR3 is CASSFEPNSPLHF. The CDR3 DNA is TGTGCCAGCAGTTTCGAGCCAAATTCACCCCTCCACTTT.

The chain joins TRBV7-6 to TRBJ2-7, with 11 bases matching TRBD2. The junction had 9 bases not matched to a gene; V was cut back by 4 bases and J by 4 bases. The V gene's germline CDR1 is SGHVS and CDR2 FNYEAQ. The CDR3 consists of 16 residues. The CDR3 sequence: CASSSRSGTSGYEQYF. The DNA for the CDR3 is TGTGCCAGCAGCTCCAGGTCCGGGACTAGCGGATACGAGCAGTACTTC.

The rearrangement links TRBV3-1 (or the pseudogene TRBV3-2) to TRBJ1-5; 10 nucleotides line up with TRBD1. Trimming removed 5 bases from V and 4 bases from J; junction bases left unmatched: 8. The CDR3 is 16 residues long. CDR1 LGHDT and CDR2 YNNKEL come from the germline V gene (reference sequence). The CDR3 sequence is CASSYRGQGLNQPQHF. The CDR3 bases are TGTGCCAGCAGCTACCGGGGACAGGGGCTTAATCAGCCCCAGCATTTT.